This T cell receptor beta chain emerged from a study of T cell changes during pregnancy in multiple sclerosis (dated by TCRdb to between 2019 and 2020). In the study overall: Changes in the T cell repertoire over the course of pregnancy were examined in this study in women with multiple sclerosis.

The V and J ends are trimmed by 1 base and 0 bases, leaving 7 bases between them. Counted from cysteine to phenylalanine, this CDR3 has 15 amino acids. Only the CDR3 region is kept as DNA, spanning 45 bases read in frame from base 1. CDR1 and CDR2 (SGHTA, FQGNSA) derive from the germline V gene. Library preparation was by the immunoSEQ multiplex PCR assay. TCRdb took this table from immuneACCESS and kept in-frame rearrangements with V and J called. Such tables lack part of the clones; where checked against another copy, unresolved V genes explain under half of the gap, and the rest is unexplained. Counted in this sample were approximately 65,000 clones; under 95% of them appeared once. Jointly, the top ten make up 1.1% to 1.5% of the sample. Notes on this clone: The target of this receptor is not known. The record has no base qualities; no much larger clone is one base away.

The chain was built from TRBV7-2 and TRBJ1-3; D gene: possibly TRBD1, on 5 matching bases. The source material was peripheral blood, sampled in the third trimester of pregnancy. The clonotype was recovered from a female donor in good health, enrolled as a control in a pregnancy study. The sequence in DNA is TGTGCCAGCAGCTTAGGGCAGGGCTCTGGAAACACCATATATTTT. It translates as CASSLGQGSGNTIYF. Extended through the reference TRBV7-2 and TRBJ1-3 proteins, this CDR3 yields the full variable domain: GAGVSQSPSNKVTEKGKDVELRCDPISGHTALYWYRQSLGQGLEFLIYFQGNSAPDKSGLPSDRFSAERTGGSVSTLTIQRTQQEDSAVYLCASSLGQGSGNTIYFGEGSWLTVV.